The source of this T cell receptor (beta chain) is a study of early T cells in non-severe SARS-CoV-2 infection. Across the whole study: Sequencing was performed on bulk RNA from unsorted whole blood, leaving chains unpaired. Overall study findings and caveats: Comparison of clonotypes with VDJdb favored anti-spike CD8 responses while missing private and CD4 specificities.

V was pared by 0 bases and J by 6 bases, with 11 bases between. CDR1 and CDR2 (germline): GTSNPN, SVGIG (reference sequence). This CDR3 spans 13 amino acids. In this sample, this clonotype turned up many times. Its target is unknown. Attachment of unique molecular identifiers was made to individual cDNA molecules. MiXCR, applied by TCRdb to the 5' RACE reads, yields one record per CDR3 protein. The sample carries approximately 28,000 distinct CDR3 sequences, 5% to 6.5% recorded once. Sample: whole blood, taken at baseline. V and J are TRBV30 and TRBJ1-2, with D uncertain. The clonotype originates from an adult who was a healthcare worker with PCR-confirmed SARS-CoV-2 infection or an uninfected control (not recorded which). CDR3: CAWSVGPRNGYTF. The CDR3 bases are TGTGCCTGGAGTGTAGGCCCGAGAAATGGCTACACCTTC.